A selection of T cell receptor beta chains follows, all from one sample in a study of shared clonotypes between healthy human individuals. Clones were sequenced by immunoSEQ multiplex PCR, and TCRdb holds only the in-frame ones, with some missing. Among 1,500,000 or so clones listed, roughly 96% were seen once. The specimen was naive CD4+ T cells sorted from blood. The receptor set was obtained from a man aged 30 to 39 in good health. Both conserved end residues are part of each CDR3. Fields, in order: V gene, D gene, J gene, clone size, CDR3 protein, CDR3 DNA. The D gene is left open where the match is weak. Some rows mark clone size as missing; the rest say once, few, many or name a class of expanded clone.

>TRBV7-9|-|TRBJ1-4|-
CASSLLQSEKLFF
TGTGCCAGCAGCTTACTTCAAAGTGAAAAACTGTTTTTT
>TRBV10-3|TRBD1|TRBJ2-7|-
CAISQTGGPYEQYF
TGTGCCATCAGCCAGACAGGGGGGCCCTACGAGCAGTACTTC
>TRBV2|-|TRBJ1-4|-
CASSEGRRNEKLFF
TGTGCCAGCAGTGAGGGACGGAGAAATGAAAAACTGTTTTTT
>TRBV6-5|-|TRBJ2-7|-
CASSRDGGSSYEQYF
TGTGCCAGCAGCCGCGATGGAGGGAGTTCCTACGAGCAGTACTTC
>TRBV18|-|TRBJ2-1|-
CASSPLGGFTSYNEQFF
TGTGCCAGCTCACCCCTCGGTGGGTTTACCTCCTACAATGAGCAGTTCTTC
>TRBV11-3|TRBD1|TRBJ2-7|-
CASSLGTGGPYEQYF
TGTGCCAGCAGCTTAGGGACAGGGGGACCCTACGAGCAGTACTTC
>TRBV28|-|TRBJ2-1|-
CASSSPYNEQFF
TGTGCCAGCAGTTCTCCCTACAATGAGCAGTTCTTC
>TRBV5-4|TRBD2|TRBJ2-1|-
CASRTWTSGRAIEQFF
TGTGCCAGCAGGACTTGGACTAGCGGGAGGGCCATTGAGCAGTTCTTC
>TRBV5-1|-|TRBJ2-1|-
CASSSLPGPASGEQFF
TGCGCCAGCAGCTCACTACCGGGACCCGCCTCGGGTGAGCAGTTCTTC
>TRBV6-1|-|TRBJ1-5|-
CASSERRHQPQHF
TGTGCCAGCAGTGAACGACGGCATCAGCCCCAGCATTTT
>TRBV28|TRBD2|TRBJ2-7|-
CASKSGGRSGEQYF
TGTGCCAGCAAGTCAGGCGGGAGATCGGGGGAGCAGTACTTC
>TRBV7-2|-|TRBJ2-7|-
CASSLVHAGPSLYYEQYF
TGTGCCAGCAGCTTAGTCCACGCAGGGCCATCCCTTTACTACGAGCAGTACTTC
>TRBV11-2|-|TRBJ2-7|-
CASSGQGNGNEQYF
TGTGCCAGCAGCGGGCAGGGGAACGGGAACGAGCAGTACTTC
>TRBV9|-|TRBJ2-3|-
CASSGRGGFIGTDTQYF
TGTGCCAGCAGCGGAAGAGGGGGGTTCATTGGCACAGATACGCAGTATTTT
>TRBV28|-|TRBJ1-2|-
CASSLGDLTGFGYTF
TGTGCCAGCAGTTTAGGGGACTTAACAGGGTTTGGCTACACCTTC
>TRBV7-9|-|TRBJ2-2|once
CASSLATVTGELFF
TGTGCCAGCAGCTTAGCAACAGTGACCGGGGAGCTGTTTTTT
>TRBV28|-|TRBJ2-3|-
CASSFVSESTDTQYF
TGTGCCAGCAGTTTCGTTAGCGAGAGCACAGATACGCAGTATTTT
>TRBV6-1|-|TRBJ2-1|-
CASFKEPGLYNEQFF
TGTGCCAGCTTCAAAGAACCAGGCCTTTACAATGAGCAGTTCTTC
>TRBV7-2|TRBD2|TRBJ2-1|once
CASSPQTGLAREQFF
TGTGCCAGCAGCCCACAAACGGGACTAGCGCGCGAGCAGTTCTTC
>TRBV29-1|-|TRBJ1-4|few
CSVAGRFNEKLFF
TGCAGCGTTGCCGGCAGGTTTAATGAAAAACTGTTTTTT
>TRBV18|-|TRBJ2-1|-
CASSFQAPGDNEQFF
TGTGCCAGCTCCTTCCAGGCCCCGGGGGACAATGAGCAGTTCTTC
>TRBV28|-|TRBJ2-1|-
CASSLRRRDNEQFF
TGTGCCAGCAGTTTGAGGCGGAGGGACAATGAGCAGTTCTTC
>TRBV5-1|-|TRBJ2-3|-
CASSLAFSATSTDTQYF
TGCGCCAGCAGCTTGGCCTTCAGCGCCACTAGCACAGATACGCAGTATTTT
>TRBV2|TRBD1|TRBJ2-7|-
CASSTGVAEQYF
TGTGCCAGCTCAACAGGGGTGGCCGAGCAGTACTTC
>TRBV5-6|-|TRBJ2-1|-
CASKGYNEQFF
TGTGCCAGCAAGGGCTACAATGAGCAGTTCTTC
>TRBV2|-|TRBJ2-7|-
CASNLRAHEQYF
TGTGCCAGCAATCTGAGGGCCCACGAGCAGTACTTC
>TRBV4-2|-|TRBJ2-7|-
CASSDPREAGEQYF
TGTGCCAGCAGCGACCCCCGGGAAGCGGGCGAGCAGTACTTC
>TRBV5-5|TRBD1|TRBJ2-5|-
CASSQGQGVTAWETQYF
TGTGCCAGCAGCCAAGGACAGGGGGTTACTGCATGGGAGACCCAGTACTTC
>TRBV2|TRBD1|TRBJ1-5|once
CASTPTGAYQPQHF
TGTGCCAGCACCCCGACAGGGGCGTATCAGCCCCAGCATTTT
>TRBV5-1|TRBD1|TRBJ2-7|-
CASSGTGVGSYEQYF
TGCGCCAGCAGCGGGACAGGGGTGGGTTCCTACGAGCAGTACTTC
>TRBV7-6|-|TRBJ2-2|-
CASSLVRPGLMNTGELFF
TGTGCCAGCAGCTTAGTTAGGCCGGGACTCATGAACACCGGGGAGCTGTTTTTT
>TRBV28|-|TRBJ1-2|-
CASIILSSKGYGYTF
TGTGCCAGCATAATCCTTTCATCTAAGGGATATGGCTACACCTTC
>TRBV6-5|TRBD1|TRBJ1-4|once
CASSYRLRGLDEKLFF
TGTGCCAGCAGTTACCGCCTCAGGGGGCTGGATGAAAAACTGTTTTTT
>TRBV12-1|-|TRBJ2-2|-
CASSFKTSGRWDTGELFF
TGTGCCAGCAGCTTTAAGACTAGCGGGAGATGGGACACCGGGGAGCTGTTTTTT
>TRBV5-1|TRBD2|TRBJ2-5|-
CASSLDGSGAGKETQYF
TGCGCCAGCAGCTTGGATGGTAGCGGGGCCGGGAAGGAGACCCAGTACTTC
>TRBV9|-|TRBJ2-5|-
CASSVRALETQYF
TGTGCCAGCAGCGTAAGGGCCCTGGAGACCCAGTACTTC
>TRBV5-1|-|TRBJ2-3|-
CASSLYSSGSTDTQYF
TGCGCCAGCAGCTTGTATTCCAGCGGCAGCACAGATACGCAGTATTTT
>TRBV7-8|-|TRBJ2-5|-
CASSLVARPETQYF
TGTGCCAGCAGCTTAGTTGCTCGACCCGAGACCCAGTACTTC
>TRBV18|TRBD1|TRBJ2-7|-
CASSTRTGSSEQYF
TGTGCCAGCTCAACGAGGACAGGGAGCAGTGAGCAGTACTTC
>TRBV10-3|TRBD2|TRBJ2-3|-
CAISEPSGRSNTQYF
TGTGCCATCAGTGAGCCTAGCGGGAGGAGCAATACGCAGTATTTT
>TRBV7-2|TRBD2|TRBJ2-3|-
CASSLGGSGLTDTQYF
TGTGCCAGCAGCTTAGGAGGTAGCGGGCTCACAGATACGCAGTATTTT
>TRBV10-3|TRBD1|TRBJ1-4|-
CAISESTGVGEKLFF
TGTGCCATCAGTGAGTCAACAGGGGTCGGTGAAAAACTGTTTTTT
>TRBV29-1|TRBD2|TRBJ2-1|-
CSPRPLAGGTYNEQFF
TGCAGCCCACGCCCCTTAGCGGGAGGTACTTACAATGAGCAGTTCTTC
>TRBV5-1|TRBD1|TRBJ2-5|-
CASSYRTGQETQYF
TGCGCCAGCAGCTACCGGACAGGGCAAGAGACCCAGTACTTC
>TRBV18|-|TRBJ1-1|-
CASSPQQLNTEAFF
TGTGCCAGCTCACCACAACAGTTGAACACTGAAGCTTTCTTT
>TRBV18|TRBD1|TRBJ2-2|-
CASSPPTGTGELFF
TGTGCCAGCTCACCACCGACAGGGACCGGGGAGCTGTTTTTT
>TRBV25-1|-|TRBJ2-6|-
CASRNSGFGANVLTF
TGTGCCAGCAGAAACAGTGGTTTTGGGGCCAACGTCCTGACTTTC
>TRBV9|-|TRBJ2-2|-
CASSVTPGELFF
TGTGCCAGCAGCGTAACGCCCGGGGAGCTGTTTTTT
>TRBV6-6|-|TRBJ1-4|-
CASSYSRGGEKLFF
TGTGCCAGCAGTTACTCGCGCGGGGGAGAAAAACTGTTTTTT
>TRBV7-8|-|TRBJ2-7|-
CASSLQGRGEQYF
TGTGCCAGCAGCTTACAGGGCAGGGGCGAGCAGTACTTC
>TRBV5-6|TRBD2|TRBJ2-1|-
CASSFLTSGYNEQFF
TGTGCCAGCAGCTTTTTGACTAGCGGCTACAATGAGCAGTTCTTC
>TRBV7-2|-|TRBJ2-3|-
CASSPGSERADTQYF
TGTGCCAGCAGCCCCGGCTCGGAGAGAGCAGATACGCAGTATTTT
>TRBV6-9|-|TRBJ1-5|-
CASSYSGKVQPQHF
TGTGCCAGCAGTTATTCAGGGAAGGTTCAGCCCCAGCATTTT